In this sample, the clone carrying this T cell receptor beta chain turned up a few times. Germline lookup yields CDR1 LGHNA and CDR2 YNFKEQ. V lost 1 base to trimming and J lost 5 bases, with 20 bases between them. The CDR3 spans 18 residues. Methods used by the authors: Estimates of nucleated cell counts were drawn from the amplification of reference gene primers. Repertoires were generated with immunoSEQ multiplex PCR, while TCRdb's copy carries only in-frame clones and drops some. The V and J calls and clone size were taken over from that table, and D and trimming were inferred from the DNA. The table shows approximately 85,000 clones, with about 81% occurring only once. The data stem from a study of blood T cell repertoires in COVID-19. About the research overall: From the United States, Italy and Spain came samples of acute and convalescent COVID-19. In each case, the material was cDNA or gDNA derived from T cells, B-cell-depleted T cells, or PBMCs.

This clonotype was sampled from a human donor in a cohort sampled during active COVID-19. What was sequenced was peripheral blood. The chain carries TRBV4-2 and TRBJ2-2; the D gene is possibly TRBD1 (6 bases). CDR3 sequence: CASSQAQIRGLWTGELFF. The CDR3, as DNA: TGTGCCAGCAGCCAAGCACAGATCAGGGGCTTATGGACCGGGGAGCTGTTTTTT.